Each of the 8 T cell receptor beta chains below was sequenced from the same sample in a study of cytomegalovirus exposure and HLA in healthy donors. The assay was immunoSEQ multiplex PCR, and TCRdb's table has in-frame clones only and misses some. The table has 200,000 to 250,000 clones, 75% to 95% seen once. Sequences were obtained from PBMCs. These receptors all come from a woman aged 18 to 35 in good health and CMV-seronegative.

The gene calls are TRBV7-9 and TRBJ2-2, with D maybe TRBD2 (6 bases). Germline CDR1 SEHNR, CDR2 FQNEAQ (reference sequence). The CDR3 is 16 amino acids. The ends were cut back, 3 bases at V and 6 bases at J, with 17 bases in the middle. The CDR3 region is CASSLPPGLMAGELFF. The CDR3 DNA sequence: TGTGCCAGCAGCTTGCCTCCGGGACTTATGGCCGGGGAGCTGTTTTTT.

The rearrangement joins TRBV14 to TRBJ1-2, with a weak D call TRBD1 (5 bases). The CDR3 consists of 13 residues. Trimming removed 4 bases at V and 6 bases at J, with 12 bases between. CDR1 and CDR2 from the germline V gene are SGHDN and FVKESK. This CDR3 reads CASSRRVFDGYTF. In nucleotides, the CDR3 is TGTGCCAGCAGCCGCAGGGTGTTTGATGGCTACACCTTC.

CDR3 sequence: CASSLLSTNEKLFF. The CDR3 bases are TGTGCCAGCAGCCTCCTTTCAACTAATGAAAAACTGTTTTTT. This chain uses TRBV11-2 with TRBJ1-4; D call uncertain. This CDR3 is 14 amino acids long. Trimming removed 5 bases from V and 0 bases from J, with 7 bases in between. CDR1 and CDR2 (germline): SGHAT, FQNNGV.

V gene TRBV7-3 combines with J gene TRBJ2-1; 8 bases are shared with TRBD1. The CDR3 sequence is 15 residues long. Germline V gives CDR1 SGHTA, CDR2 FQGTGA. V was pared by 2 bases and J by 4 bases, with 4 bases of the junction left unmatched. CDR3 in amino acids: CASSLPGQAYNEQFF. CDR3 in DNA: TGTGCCAGCAGCTTACCGGGACAGGCGTACAATGAGCAGTTCTTC.

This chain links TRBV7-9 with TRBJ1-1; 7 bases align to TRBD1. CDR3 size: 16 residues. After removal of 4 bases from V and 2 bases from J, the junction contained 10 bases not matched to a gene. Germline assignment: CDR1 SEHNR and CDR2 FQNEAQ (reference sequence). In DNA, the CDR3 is TGTGCCAGCAGCTCTCGACGCACAGGGGAAAACACTGAAGCTTTCTTT. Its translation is CASSSRRTGENTEAFF.

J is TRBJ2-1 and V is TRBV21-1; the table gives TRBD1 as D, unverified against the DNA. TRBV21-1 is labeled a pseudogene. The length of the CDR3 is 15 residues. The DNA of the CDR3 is TGTGCCAGCAGCAGAGGGACAGGGGCACACAATGAGCAGTTCTTC. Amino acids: CASSRGTGAHNEQFF.

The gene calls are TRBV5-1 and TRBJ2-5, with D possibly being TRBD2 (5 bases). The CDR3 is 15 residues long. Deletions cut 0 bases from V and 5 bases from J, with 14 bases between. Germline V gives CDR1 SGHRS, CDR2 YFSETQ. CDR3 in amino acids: CASSLALGDGETQYF. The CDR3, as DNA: TGCGCCAGCAGCTTGGCCTTGGGAGACGGGGAGACCCAGTACTTC.

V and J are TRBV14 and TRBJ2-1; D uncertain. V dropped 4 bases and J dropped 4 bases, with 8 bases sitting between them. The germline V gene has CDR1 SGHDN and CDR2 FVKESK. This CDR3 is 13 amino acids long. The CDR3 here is CASSPPAYNEQFF. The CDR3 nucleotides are TGTGCCAGCAGCCCCCCTGCGTACAATGAGCAGTTCTTC.